This T cell receptor (beta chain) came from a study of blood T cell repertoires in COVID-19. About the research overall: Specimens from acute and convalescent COVID-19 originated in the United States, Italy and Spain. From T cells, B-cell-depleted T cells, or PBMCs came the material, which was cDNA or gDNA.

Authors' methods: Amplified reference gene primers provided the basis for estimating nucleated cell counts. Here immunoSEQ multiplex PCR was the method, and the copy in TCRdb shows in-frame clones only, minus some. Clonal size and the V and J genes are those of that table, whereas D and trimming came from the DNA. Of approximately 200,000 clones in the sample, around 84% are singletons; the top ten hold 4.5% to 6%. Worth noting for this clone: The sample has other DNA sequences that encode this CDR3 too.

V lost 3 bases and J lost 2, with 10 bases in between. CDR3 length: 14 amino acids. CDR1 and CDR2 (germline): LNHDA, SQIVND (reference sequence). The rearrangement links TRBV19 to TRBJ1-1; D remains ambiguous. This clonotype originated in a woman aged 55-69 years who had recovered from COVID-19. Sample: peripheral blood. The chain's CDR3 is CASSIRGGNTEAFF. In nucleotides, the CDR3 is TGTGCCAGTAGTATTCGGGGAGGCAACACTGAAGCTTTCTTT.